This TCR beta chain appears in the sequencing data of a study of blood T cell repertoires in COVID-19. With 1 base clipped from V and 4 bases from J, the junction kept 5 bases outside the gene matches. Germline assignment: CDR1 SGHVS and CDR2 FNYEAQ. This CDR3 is 15 amino acids long. TCRdb keeps only in-frame clones here, not all; method: immunoSEQ multiplex PCR. The sample holds 100,000 to 120,000 clones, 75% to 80% seen once. This sequence originates from a woman aged 80 or over with active or convalescent COVID-19. The sequenced sample was peripheral blood. This chain joins TRBV7-6 and TRBJ2-3, with 7 bases that match TRBD1. CDR3 residues: CASSLERQGADTQYF. The CDR3 bases are TGTGCCAGCAGCTTAGAGAGACAGGGCGCAGATACGCAGTATTTT.